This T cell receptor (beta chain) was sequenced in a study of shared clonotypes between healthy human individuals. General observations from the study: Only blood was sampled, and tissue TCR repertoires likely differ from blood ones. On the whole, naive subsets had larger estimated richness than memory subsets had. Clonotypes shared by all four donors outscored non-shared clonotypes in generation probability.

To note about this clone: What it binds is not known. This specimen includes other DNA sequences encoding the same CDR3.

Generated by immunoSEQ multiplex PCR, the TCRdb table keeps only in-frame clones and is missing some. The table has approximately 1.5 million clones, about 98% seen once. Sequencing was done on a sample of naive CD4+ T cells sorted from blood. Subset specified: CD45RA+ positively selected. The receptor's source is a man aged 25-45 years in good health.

Here the CDR3 reads CASSGGQGGYEQYF. For the CDR3, the DNA is TGCGCCAGCAGTGGAGGCCAGGGGGGCTACGAGCAGTACTTC. The chain is built from TRBV5-1 and TRBJ2-7, with D possibly matching TRBD1 (7 bases). Trimming shortened V by 5 bases and J by 3 bases, and 15 bases separated the two germline ends. The CDR3 loop spans 14 amino acids. Germline CDR1 reads SGHRS; CDR2 reads YFSETQ.